The 29 T cell receptor beta chains below were found in one sample sequenced in a study of T cells in Graves' hyperthyroidism and ophthalmopathy. Amplification of TCR beta CDR3 regions was performed using RNA transcripts as template. Using the HTBI primer set, a first-round RT-PCR was run on the TCR CDR3. Via MiXCR, TCRdb re-called the multiplex PCR reads, giving one row per CDR3 protein. The sample yields around 450,000 distinct CDR3 sequences, more than 15% seen once. Specimen: blood. These receptors all come from a woman under 30 with Graves' hyperthyroidism.

The table lists this clonotype with many counts. This chain uses TRBV27 with TRBJ2-1; 9 bases agree with TRBD2. The CDR3 runs to 15 residues. Trimming took 5 bases from V and 7 from J; bases not matched to a gene: 9. From germline, CDR1 is MNHEY and CDR2 SMNVEV (reference sequence). CDR3 bases: TGTGCCAGCAGTCTGTATAGCGGGAGCGCTAATGAGCAGTTCTTC. It encodes CASSLYSGSANEQFF.

This clonotype was recorded a few times. CDR3 loop: CSVGSGELFF. DNA of the CDR3: TGCAGCGTTGGGTCCGGGGAGCTGTTTTTT. The gene calls are TRBV29-1 and TRBJ2-2; D call uncertain. The CDR3 runs to 10 residues. Germline loops: CDR1 SQVTM, CDR2 ANQGSEA. The V and J ends lost 4 bases and 6 bases respectively, with 3 bases between them.

This clonotype was seen ten or more times. The chain uses TRBV18 and TRBJ2-1, with a weak D call TRBD2 (5 bases). Per germline, CDR1 KGHSH and CDR2 LQKENI. The V gene lost 4 bases and the J gene lost 10 bases, with 17 bases spanning the gap. There are 14 residues in the CDR3. CDR3 in amino acids: CASSRRDPIREQFF. The CDR3 region has the DNA TGTGCCAGCTCACGACGGGATCCTATTCGAGAGCAGTTCTTC.

There are many counts of this clonotype. The chain recombines TRBV5-5 with TRBJ1-6; D gene ambiguous. This CDR3 contains 17 residues. Per germline, CDR1 SGHKS and CDR2 YYEKEE (reference sequence). With 5 bases removed from V and 6 bases from J, the gap between germline ends came to 21 bases. DNA of the CDR3: TGTGCCAGCAGTTCTGATTTATTTGTGAATGGTAATTCACCCCTCCACTTT. Translating it yields CASSSDLFVNGNSPLHF.

This clonotype has only a few counts. CDR3 sequence (DNA): TGTGCCAGCAGCTATGGCCGTGACAGGAGTGAAAAACTGTTTTTT. Residues: CASSYGRDRSEKLFF. The chain carries TRBV7-3 and TRBJ1-4; D possibly corresponds to TRBD1 (6 bases). V gave up 4 bases and J gave up 7 bases, with 16 bases separating them. Germline lookup yields CDR1 SGHTA and CDR2 FQGTGA. CDR3 length: 15 amino acids. Full variable domain (outside the CDR3, taken from reference TRBV7-3 and TRBJ1-4): GAGVSQTPSNKVTEKGKYVELRCDPISGHTALYWYRQSLGQGPEFLIYFQGTGAADDSGLPNDRFFAVRPEGSVSTLKIQRTERGDSAVYLCASSYGRDRSEKLFFGSGTQLSVL.

This clonotype was seen many times. J is TRBJ2-5 and V is TRBV5-8, with D unresolved. With 2 bases removed from V and 4 bases from J, the gap between germline ends came to 9 bases. CDR3 length: 13 amino acids. Germline V gives CDR1 SGHTS, CDR2 YDEGEE. CDR3: CASSFQFRETQYF. In DNA form, the CDR3 reads TGTGCCAGCAGCTTCCAGTTTCGAGAGACCCAGTACTTC.

The chain's CDR3 is CASRNGQGGSEQFF. DNA for the CDR3: TGTGCCAGTAGGAACGGACAGGGGGGAAGTGAGCAGTTCTTC. The chain recombines TRBV19 with TRBJ2-1, with TRBD1 matching over 10 bases. V was clipped by 6 bases and J by 9 bases; unmatched bases: 8. The CDR3 sequence is 14 residues long. CDR1 and CDR2 (germline): LNHDA, SQIVND (reference sequence).

This rearrangement joins TRBV27 to TRBJ1-4; possibly TRBD1 for D (6 bases). V lost 6 bases and J lost 8, with 31 bases in between. Looked up from germline, CDR1 is MNHEY and CDR2 is SMNVEV (reference sequence). The CDR3 is made up of 19 amino acids. In nucleotides, the CDR3 is TGTGCCAGCAGGGACGGTGGGAGGGGGATTACCCAGCGAACAGAAAAACTGTTTTTT. Translation gives CASRDGGRGITQRTEKLFF.

The chain links TRBV11-2 to TRBJ2-5, with TRBD1 as a possible D gene (5 bases). The ends were cut back, 5 bases at V and 5 bases at J, with 15 bases in the middle. The CDR3 sequence is 14 residues long. Per germline, CDR1 SGHAT and CDR2 FQNNGV. CDR3 protein: CASSRGGMRETQYF. CDR3 sequence (DNA): TGTGCCAGCAGCAGGGGTGGGATGAGGGAGACCCAGTACTTC.

This clonotype was counted only a few times. V usage is TRBV6-4 and J usage is TRBJ1-2; D unresolved. Germline V gene data show CDR1 as MRHNA and CDR2 as SNTAGT. This CDR3 is built from 15 residues. The V gene lost 4 bases and the J gene lost 5 bases, with 17 bases spanning the gap. CDR3 bases: TGTGCCAGCAGTGGTAGAGCCAGAGGCGCTTATGGCTACACCTTC. Residues: CASSGRARGAYGYTF.

This clonotype was counted ten times or more. The chain carries TRBV3-1 and TRBJ2-1, with a possible D match to TRBD2 (6 bases). The ends were cut back, 4 bases at V and 2 bases at J, with 15 bases in the middle. The CDR3 contains 16 residues. CDR1 is LGHDT and CDR2 is YNNKEL in the germline V gene (reference sequence). The CDR3 loop reads CASSRPGTGAYNEQFF. The CDR3 bases are TGTGCCAGCAGCCGTCCCGGGACTGGGGCCTACAATGAGCAGTTCTTC.

This clonotype appeared many times. This chain connects TRBV20-1 to TRBJ2-7; maybe TRBD1 (5 bases). This CDR3 has 16 amino acids. The germline V gene encodes CDR1 DFQATT and CDR2 SNEGSKA (reference sequence). V lost 3 bases to trimming and J lost 7 bases, with 25 bases between them. CDR3 DNA sequence: TGCAGTGCTAGTGGATTAGCAAGGGGCAAAATGGGGGAGCAGTACTTC. This translates into CSASGLARGKMGEQYF.

This clonotype was counted ten times or more. The chain links TRBV5-1 to TRBJ2-1; 10 bases align to TRBD1. The V gene's germline CDR1 is SGHRS and CDR2 YFSETQ. CDR3 length equals 16 residues. The junction had 4 bases not matched to a gene; V was cut back by 4 bases and J by 0 bases. The CDR3 DNA sequence: TGCGCCAGCAGCCTGGGACAGGGGACCTCCTACAATGAGCAGTTCTTC. This sequence encodes CASSLGQGTSYNEQFF. Supplemented by reference TRBV5-1 and TRBJ2-1, the full variable domain reads KAGVTQTPRYLIKTRGQQVTLSCSPISGHRSVSWYQQTPGQGLQFLFEYFSETQRNKGNFPGRFSGRQFSNSRSEMNVSTLELGDSALYLCASSLGQGTSYNEQFFGPGTRLTVL.

This clonotype was picked up many times. The gene calls are TRBV6-1 and TRBJ1-5, with TRBD1 as a possible D gene (5 bases). Germline CDR1 reads MNHNS; CDR2 reads SASEGT. V lost 6 bases to trimming and J lost 2 bases, with 14 bases between them. The length of the CDR3 is 15 residues. In DNA form, the CDR3 reads TGTGCCAGCAGGGAGGAGGGGTCGGGCAATCAGCCCCAGCATTTT. The encoded protein is CASREEGSGNQPQHF.

A few counts support this clonotype. This chain links TRBV6-1 with TRBJ2-5; possible D gene TRBD2, 5 bases. The V end lost 6 bases, the J end lost 5 bases, and 16 bases lay between the germline ends. Germline V lookup: CDR1 MNHNS, CDR2 SASEGT. The CDR3 is 14 residues long. CDR3 residues: CASRDSLLVETQYF. In nucleotides, the CDR3 is TGTGCCAGCAGGGACTCCCTGTTGGTTGAGACCCAGTACTTC.

This clonotype has a count of ten or more. The J gene is TRBJ1-1, the V gene TRBV7-9; D perhaps matches TRBD1 (5 bases). CDR1 and CDR2 from the germline V gene are SEHNR and FQNEAQ (reference sequence). Trimming took 2 bases from V and 4 from J, leaving 8 bases between them. This CDR3 region has 13 residues. The CDR3 DNA follows: TGTGCCAGCAGCTTACAGGGAATCACTGAAGCTTTCTTT. It is translated as CASSLQGITEAFF.

This clonotype appeared many times. CDR3 region: CSACRGSNQPQHF. The CDR3 DNA follows: TGCAGTGCTTGCCGGGGCAGCAATCAGCCCCAGCATTTT. This rearrangement joins TRBV20-1 to TRBJ1-5; D perhaps matches TRBD1 (5 bases). The CDR3 extends over 13 amino acids. Germline assignment: CDR1 DFQATT and CDR2 SNEGSKA (reference sequence). V gave up 5 bases and J gave up 1 base, with 9 bases separating them.

V usage is TRBV7-8 and J usage is TRBJ2-1; tentative D call: TRBD2 (7 bases). This CDR3 has 18 residues. Trimming took 0 bases from V and 0 from J, leaving 15 bases between them. Germline CDR1 SGHVS, CDR2 FQNEAQ. CDR3 sequence (DNA): TGTGCCAGCAGCTTAGCGTGGGCAGGGGAGGGCTCCTACAATGAGCAGTTCTTC. Encoded protein: CASSLAWAGEGSYNEQFF.

This clonotype was recorded many times. The V and J genes are TRBV14 and TRBJ2-1; TRBD2 matches at 9 bases. This CDR3 has 16 amino acids. Trimming removed 2 bases from V and 8 bases from J; junction bases left unmatched: 10. Germline CDR1 and CDR2: SGHDN and FVKESK. This chain's CDR3 is CASSQRQRGAGDEQFF. CDR3 nucleotides: TGTGCCAGCAGCCAACGGCAGCGGGGGGCGGGGGATGAGCAGTTCTTC.

The table lists this clonotype with many counts. The chain has TRBV29-1 and TRBJ2-2, with 9 nucleotides matching TRBD1. The CDR3 covers 14 residues. V lost 7 bases, J lost 2 bases, and 5 bases stayed unmatched. Germline V gives CDR1 SQVTM, CDR2 ANQGSEA. Here the CDR3 DNA reads TGCAGCGCGAAGGGACAGGGCAACACCGGGGAGCTGTTTTTT. Protein sequence: CSAKGQGNTGELFF.

At least ten counts were recorded for this clonotype. This chain links TRBV20-1 with TRBJ2-5, with 8 bases fitting TRBD2. Losses at the gene ends were 3 bases for V and 5 bases for J; bases not matched to a gene: 14. The CDR3 extends over 16 amino acids. The germline V gene has CDR1 DFQATT and CDR2 SNEGSKA (reference sequence). CDR3 protein: CSARGSGSGGWETQYF. The CDR3 coding sequence is TGCAGTGCTAGGGGAAGCGGGAGCGGGGGTTGGGAGACCCAGTACTTC.

This clonotype came up a few times. V gene TRBV6-2 or TRBV6-3 combines with J gene TRBJ1-1; TRBD1 might be the D (6 bases). Germline CDR1 and CDR2: MNHEY and SVGEGT. Trimming took off 4 bases at V and 9 bases at J, with 18 bases between the two ends. The CDR3 has 14 residues. The DNA for the CDR3 is TGTGCCAGCAGTTTCTTAAAAGGACAGCCTCAAGCTTTCTTT. It translates to CASSFLKGQPQAFF.

This clonotype came up many times. The V call is TRBV7-2, the J call TRBJ2-3; D uncertain. CDR3 length: 12 residues. Germline-derived CDR1 and CDR2 are SGHTA and FQGNSA. With 5 bases removed from V and 3 bases from J, the gap between germline ends came to 6 bases. The CDR3 coding sequence is TGTGCCAGCAGCGATGTGACAGATACGCAGTATTTT. Protein product: CASSDVTDTQYF.

This clonotype was recorded many times. The chain uses TRBV11-3 and TRBJ2-1, with no clear D. The CDR3 sequence is 12 residues long. Germline assignment: CDR1 SGHNT and CDR2 YENEEA. Between the trimmed V and J ends, which lost 1 base and 7 bases, there was a span of 5 bases. The chain's CDR3 is CASSLGRNEQFF. CDR3 DNA: TGTGCCAGCAGCTTAGGTAGGAATGAGCAGTTCTTC.

In its sample, this clonotype was seen many times. The chain carries TRBV12-3 or TRBV12-4 and TRBJ1-5, with 7 bases fitting TRBD1. The CDR3 sequence is 17 residues long. V gave up 0 bases and J gave up 2 bases; unmatched junction bases: 7. The CDR3 loop reads CASSLAPTGSGNQPQHF. The CDR3 bases are TGTGCCAGCAGTTTAGCTCCGACAGGGAGTGGCAATCAGCCCCAGCATTTT.

Many counts were recorded for this clonotype. This chain links TRBV9 with TRBJ2-1, with a tentative D call TRBD1 (6 bases). Trimming stripped 4 bases from V and 6 bases from J, with 17 bases between. Germline CDR1 and CDR2: SGDLS and YYNGEE. The CDR3 runs to 15 residues. The CDR3: CASSPLKGVSNEQFF. The CDR3 bases are TGTGCCAGCAGCCCACTTAAGGGGGTCAGCAATGAGCAGTTCTTC.

This clonotype occurred a few times. The chain carries TRBV29-1 and TRBJ2-1; 8 bases are a match to TRBD2. The CDR3 has 18 amino acids. The germline CDR1 and CDR2 sequences are SQVTM and ANQGSEA. The J segment lost 2 bases and the V segment lost 2 bases, leaving 14 bases of the junction unmatched. CDR3 region: CSVESLPATSGAYNEQFF. Written as DNA, the CDR3 is TGCAGCGTTGAATCCCTCCCTGCTACTAGCGGAGCCTACAATGAGCAGTTCTTC.

This clonotype was seen ten or more times. DNA for the CDR3: TGTGCCAGCAGTTTACGGGCGGGCGTCCCTAACTATGGCTACACCTTC. Protein sequence: CASSLRAGVPNYGYTF. The V call is TRBV27, the J call TRBJ1-2; no reliable D call. V lost 2 bases to trimming and J lost 0 bases, with 13 bases between them. This CDR3 has 16 amino acids. Germline CDR1 MNHEY, CDR2 SMNVEV (reference sequence).

The V gene is TRBV2, the J gene TRBJ1-2; 11 bases align to TRBD1. From germline, CDR1 is SNHLY and CDR2 FYNNEI. The CDR3 covers 15 residues. V dropped 10 bases and J dropped 1; count of bases not matched to a gene: 8. CDR3 DNA sequence: TGTGCCACCAGAGCGGGGACAGGGGGTAACTATGGCTACACCTTC. Translating gives CATRAGTGGNYGYTF.